This T cell receptor beta chain was profiled in a study of T cells after yellow fever vaccination (dated by TCRdb to between 2018 and 2021). About the full investigation: The SMART-Seq v4 Ultra Low Input RNA kit was used to prepare libraries from fractions with low cell numbers. To track T-cell clones before and after primary and booster YFV17D yellow fever vaccination, bulk TCR alpha and beta repertoires were sequenced longitudinally. Two healthy male donors, one aged 18 to 29 and one aged 30 to 40 years, made up the cohort. Blood was drawn at multiple timepoints before and after primary and secondary immunization, with bulk PBMC replicates and cell subsets isolated. On the study overall, not on this receptor specifically: Computational filtering was needed because FACS-sorted repertoires could contain abundant contaminating clonotypes from the bulk population. The secondary T-cell response was weaker than the primary response but faster, peaking on day 5 instead of day 15. After the booster, most clones that had expanded after primary vaccination were detected again (almost 97% of CD4 and about 88% of CD8), suggesting broad maintenance of memory. A small fraction of clonotypes showed up in both the CD4 and CD8 compartments, probably as a result of convergent recombination. Because the study included only a couple of donors, the extent to which the findings can be generalized is limited.

TCR cDNA was made using 5'RACE template switching, a step that added a universal primer site and unique molecular identifiers. cDNA synthesis was primed from both the TCR alpha and TCR beta constant segments. Two PCR steps were used to amplify libraries, with sample barcodes and sequencing adapters being added in the second step. Sequencing of libraries was performed on Illumina HiSeq 2500 (2x100 bp) or NovaSeq (2x150 bp). The published analysis was carried out like this. MIGEC handled demultiplexing of reads and collapsing into UMI consensus sequences, while MiXCR performed V(D)J alignment. Clonotypes responding to the vaccine were identified with edgeR on replicate PBMC samples, with the criteria of FDR below 0.01 and a log2 fold change above 5 up to day 15. Bulk clonotypes were assigned CD4 or CD8 identity according to which sequenced CD4 or CD8 repertoire held them at higher abundance. Using fastp trimming at Q25 and MiXCR clonotype assembly, TCRdb reanalyzed the public sequencing data and kept in-frame beta chains. For every CDR3 protein sequence, its rows merge into one entry that carries the most common genes and DNA. In this record, the V and J calls reflect TCRdb's handling and not the investigators' own analysis. In all, the sample holds 450,000 to 600,000 distinct CDR3 sequences, and approximately 13% of those were seen once. Jointly, the top ten make up roughly 13% of the sample.

The sample holds a few counts of this clonotype. Its antigen is not yet known. Per-nucleotide qualities are absent, and no much larger clonotype sits a single base away. The sample's treatment or condition label, in plain terms: live attenuated yellow fever vaccine strain. At every blood-draw timepoint, two biological replicates of bulk PBMCs were collected. A standard Ficoll-Paque protocol was used to isolate PBMCs from peripheral blood. TriZol was used to extract RNA from bulk PBMCs, from CD4 and CD8 fractions, and from dextramer-positive and dextramer-negative fractions. This specimen was PBMCs, taken on the day of the yellow fever booster vaccination. This receptor was identified in a man in his thirties or forties who received the YFV17D yellow fever vaccine.

CDR3 region: CASFGGIGTQYF. In nucleotides, the sequence is TGTGCCTCCTTTGGGGGGATCGGGACCCAGTACTTC. This receptor chain uses TRBV30 and TRBJ2-5; the best D guess is TRBD2, with 6 bases matching. The CDR3, from cysteine to phenylalanine, totals 12 residues. This entry keeps only the CDR3 DNA: 36 bases, framed from base 1. V loses 7 bases of germline sequence and J loses 7 bases, and the interval between the two ends is 16 bases. Based on the germline V gene (reference sequence), the CDR1 and CDR2 sequences are GTSNPN and SVGIG.